This TCR beta chain was found in a study of OX40 agonist ivuxolimab in advanced cancers. Study-wide context: Every 2 weeks, ivuxolimab was infused into the patients intravenously at between 0.01 and 10 mg/kg. Males comprised 82.7% of the group, whose mean age was approximately 60 years (range 23 to 79).

Overall study results and limits: Among the lowest peripheral clonal expansion occurred in 0.1-3.0 mg/kg partial responders. More expanded clones were found, on average, in CD8+ than in CD4+ T cells.

This CDR3 is 14 amino acids long. Trimming stripped 6 bases from V and 3 bases from J, with 12 bases between. Per the germline V gene, CDR1 is SSHAT and CDR2 is FNYEAQ (reference sequence). Assay: immunoSEQ multiplex PCR; the TCRdb copy retains only in-frame clones and omits some. The sample consists of 81,000 or so clones, more than 85% of them appearing once. Notes on this clone: Its specificity is not known.

The chain has TRBV7-7 and TRBJ2-1, with unresolved D. The origin of this receptor is an adult with an advanced solid tumor such as melanoma, head and neck, liver or kidney cancer. Sequences were derived from CD4+ or CD8+ T cells sorted from blood, sampled in a trial of the OX40 agonist ivuxolimab. CDR3 nucleotide sequence: TGTGCCAGCAGGAGTAAGACCAACTACAATGAGCAGTTCTTC. Its translation is CASRSKTNYNEQFF.